The sequence of this T cell receptor beta chain was determined in a study of T cells expressing NK-cell markers. Background on the study: Serological testing identified seven of the eight sequenced donors as HCMV-seropositive and one as seronegative.

TCR beta cDNA was made by 5'RACE template switching with UMIs. TCRdb re-called the 5' RACE reads and shows each CDR3 protein once, DNA omitted. This sample contains 350,000 to 400,000 distinct CDR3 sequences. Germline values: CDR1 SGHRS, CDR2 YFSETQ. The CDR3 covers 18 residues. With regard to this clonotype: Its specificity is unknown.

Overall study findings and caveats: There were several donors in whom these clonotypes also led the CD3+CD56-NKG2C+ fraction. NKG2C+ dominant clonotype frequencies in about six donors were 1.0-7.0% of CD8+ T cells.

Sequencing input: blood T cells: a sorted CD56 or NKG2C T cell subset, CD4+ or CD8+ T cells, or bulk PBMC T cells (not recorded which). The chain combines TRBV5-1 with TRBJ1-4. The TCR was taken from a woman between 50 and 59 years old in good health. The CDR3 region is CASSLFPQGRVNDEKLFF.